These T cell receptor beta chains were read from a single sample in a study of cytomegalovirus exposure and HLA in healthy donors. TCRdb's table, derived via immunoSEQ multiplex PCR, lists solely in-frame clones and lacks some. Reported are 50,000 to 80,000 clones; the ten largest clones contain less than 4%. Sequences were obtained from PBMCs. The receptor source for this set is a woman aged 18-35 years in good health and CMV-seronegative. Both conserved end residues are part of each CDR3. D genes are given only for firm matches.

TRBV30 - CAWSVMSGGTPYEQYF
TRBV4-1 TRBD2 CASSQGPSGSNEQYF
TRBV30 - CAWSTQAANYGYTF
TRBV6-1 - CASSGSVLNEKLFF
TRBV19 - CASSASGINTDKQYF
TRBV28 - CATSPRRAEAFF
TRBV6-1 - CASSEQGSRGYTF
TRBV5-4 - CASSATGAYGYTF
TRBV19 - CASKGGEAFF
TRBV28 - CASSSDRNTEAFF
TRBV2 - CASTDTEAFF
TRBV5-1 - CASSLADERSEAFF
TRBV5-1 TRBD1 CASYSGTGVMGSSYNEQFF
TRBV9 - CASSVPPSGETQYF
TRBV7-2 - CASSLGGADTQYF
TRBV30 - CAWSVRPRLVVSYNEQFF